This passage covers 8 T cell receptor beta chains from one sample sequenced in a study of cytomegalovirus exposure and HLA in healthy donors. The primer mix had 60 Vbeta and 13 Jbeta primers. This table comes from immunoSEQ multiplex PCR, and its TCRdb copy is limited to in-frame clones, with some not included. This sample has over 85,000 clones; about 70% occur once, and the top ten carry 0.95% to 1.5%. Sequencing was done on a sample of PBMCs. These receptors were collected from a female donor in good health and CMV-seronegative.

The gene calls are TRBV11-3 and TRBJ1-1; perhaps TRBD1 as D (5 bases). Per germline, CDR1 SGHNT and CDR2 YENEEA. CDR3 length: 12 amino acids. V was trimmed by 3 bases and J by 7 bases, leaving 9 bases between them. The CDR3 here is CASSLTRGEAFF. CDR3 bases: TGTGCCAGCAGCTTGACAAGGGGTGAAGCTTTCTTT.

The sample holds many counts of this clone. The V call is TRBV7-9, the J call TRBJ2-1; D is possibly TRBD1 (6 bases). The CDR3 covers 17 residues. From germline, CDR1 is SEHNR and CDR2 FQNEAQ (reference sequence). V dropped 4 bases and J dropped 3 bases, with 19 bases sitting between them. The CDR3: CASSSQGIGSYYNEQFF. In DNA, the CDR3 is TGTGCCAGCAGCTCGCAGGGGATCGGATCCTACTACAATGAGCAGTTCTTC.

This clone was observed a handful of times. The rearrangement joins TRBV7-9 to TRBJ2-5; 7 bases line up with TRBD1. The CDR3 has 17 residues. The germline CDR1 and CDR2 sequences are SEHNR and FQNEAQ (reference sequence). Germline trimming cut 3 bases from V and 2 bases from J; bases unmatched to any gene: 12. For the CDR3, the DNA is TGTGCCAGCAGCTTCGACTTCAGGACAGGCCTACAAGAGACCCAGTACTTC. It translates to CASSFDFRTGLQETQYF.

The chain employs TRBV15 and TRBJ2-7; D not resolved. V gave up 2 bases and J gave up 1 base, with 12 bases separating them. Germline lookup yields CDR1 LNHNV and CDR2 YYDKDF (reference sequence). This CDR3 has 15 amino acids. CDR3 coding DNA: TGTGCCACCAGCAGACAGCGTCATGGGTCCTACGAGCAGTACTTC. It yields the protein CATSRQRHGSYEQYF.

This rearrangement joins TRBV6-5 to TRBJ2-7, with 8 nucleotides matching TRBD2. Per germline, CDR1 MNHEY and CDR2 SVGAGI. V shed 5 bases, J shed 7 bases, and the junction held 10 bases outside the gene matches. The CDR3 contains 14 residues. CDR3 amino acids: CASSRTSGEGEQYF. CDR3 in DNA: TGTGCCAGCAGTCGAACTAGCGGAGAGGGAGAGCAGTACTTC.

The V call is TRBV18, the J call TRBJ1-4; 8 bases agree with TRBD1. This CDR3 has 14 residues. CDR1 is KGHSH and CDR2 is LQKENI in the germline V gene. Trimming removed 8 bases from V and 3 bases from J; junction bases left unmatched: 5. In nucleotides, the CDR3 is TGTGCCAGCGGAGGACAGGGATCTAATGAAAAACTGTTTTTT. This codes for CASGGQGSNEKLFF.

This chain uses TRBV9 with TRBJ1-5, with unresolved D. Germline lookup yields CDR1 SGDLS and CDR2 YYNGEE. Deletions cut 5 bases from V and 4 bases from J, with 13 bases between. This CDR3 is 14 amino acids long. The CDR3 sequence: CASRLRQRNQPQHF. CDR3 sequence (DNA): TGTGCCAGCAGGCTTCGACAACGGAATCAGCCCCAGCATTTT.

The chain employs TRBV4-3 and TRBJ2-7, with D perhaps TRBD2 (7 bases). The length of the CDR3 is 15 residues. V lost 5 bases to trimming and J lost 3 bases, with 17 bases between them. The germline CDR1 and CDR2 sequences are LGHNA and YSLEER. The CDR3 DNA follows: TGCGCCAGCAGCACCTTCCGGGGGGCGATCTACGAGCAGTACTTC. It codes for CASSTFRGAIYEQYF.